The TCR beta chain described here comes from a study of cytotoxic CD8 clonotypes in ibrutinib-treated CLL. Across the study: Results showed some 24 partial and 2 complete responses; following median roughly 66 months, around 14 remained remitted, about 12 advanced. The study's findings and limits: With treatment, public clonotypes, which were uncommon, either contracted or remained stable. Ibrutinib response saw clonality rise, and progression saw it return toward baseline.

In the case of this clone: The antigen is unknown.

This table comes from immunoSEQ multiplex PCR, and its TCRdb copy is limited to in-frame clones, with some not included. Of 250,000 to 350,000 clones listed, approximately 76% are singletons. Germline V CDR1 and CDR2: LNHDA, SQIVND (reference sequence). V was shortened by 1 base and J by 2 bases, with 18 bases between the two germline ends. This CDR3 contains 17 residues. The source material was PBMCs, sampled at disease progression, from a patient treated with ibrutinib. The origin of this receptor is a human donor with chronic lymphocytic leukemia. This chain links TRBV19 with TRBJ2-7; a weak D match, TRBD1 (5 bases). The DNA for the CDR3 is TGTGCCAGTAGTATAGGTCAGTTGGTCCTGGGGCCCTACGAGCAGTACTTC. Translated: CASSIGQLVLGPYEQYF.